This TCR beta chain was sequenced for a study of cytomegalovirus exposure and HLA in healthy donors. Points from the study as a whole: A few CMV-associated chains proved CMV antigen-specific in vitro. Rare sequences made up most TCRs, while some public TCRs were found in many donors. In a later analysis, V- and J-gene trimming of beta chains associated with a DCLRE1C missense variant, replicated independently.

A word on this clone: Its antigen is unidentified.

Trimming removed 3 bases at V and 4 bases at J, with 11 bases between. The CDR3 covers 15 residues. Per the germline V gene, CDR1 is SGHKS and CDR2 is YYEKEE (reference sequence). A multiplex PCR was run with 60 Vbeta primers and 13 Jbeta primers. As processed by the authors: Per a later analysis, the number of unique TCR beta chains was approximately 73 million, of which about 10 million were shared. The data were produced by immunoSEQ multiplex PCR, yet TCRdb's version contains in-frame clones alone and is incomplete. V and J calls plus clone size are reproduced from that table; the DNA served to infer D and trimming. The sample has some 180,000 clones; 80% are singletons.

The material sequenced was PBMCs. This clonotype originated in a male donor in good health and CMV-seronegative. V usage is TRBV5-5 and J usage is TRBJ1-6; D is uncertain. The CDR3 sequence: CASSSGGPYNSPLHF. CDR3 in DNA: TGTGCCAGCAGCTCTGGTGGGCCGTATAATTCACCCCTCCACTTT. Complete variable domain (other parts from reference TRBV5-5 and TRBJ1-6): DAGVTQSPTHLIKTRGQQVTLRCSPISGHKSVSWYQQVLGQGPQFIFQYYEKEERGRGNFPDRFSARQFPNYSSELNVNALLLGDSALYLCASSSGGPYNSPLHFGNGTRLTVT.